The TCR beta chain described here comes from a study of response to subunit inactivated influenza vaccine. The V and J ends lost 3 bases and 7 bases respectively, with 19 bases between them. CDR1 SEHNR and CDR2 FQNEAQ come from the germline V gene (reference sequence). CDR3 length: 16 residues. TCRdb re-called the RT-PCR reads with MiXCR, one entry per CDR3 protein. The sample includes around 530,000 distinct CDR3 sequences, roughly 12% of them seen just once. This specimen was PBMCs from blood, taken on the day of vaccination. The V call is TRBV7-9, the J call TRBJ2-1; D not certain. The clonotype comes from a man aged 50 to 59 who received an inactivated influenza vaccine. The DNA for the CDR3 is TGTGCCAGCAGCTTTTCCCCTTTTCAAAAGCCGAATGAGCAGTTCTTC. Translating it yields CASSFSPFQKPNEQFF.